These 27 T cell receptor beta chains were all obtained from the same sample, sequenced in a study of blood T cell repertoires in COVID-19. Measured with immunoSEQ multiplex PCR; TCRdb has only the in-frame clones, and not every one. The repertoire holds 250,000 or so clones, with around 88% as singletons. Sequenced input: peripheral blood. These receptors all stem from a man older than 75 with acute or convalescent COVID-19.

This clone was counted only a few times. J is TRBJ1-2 and V is TRBV28, with D possibly TRBD1 on 6 matching bases. This CDR3 has 15 residues. CDR1 MDHEN and CDR2 SYDVKM come from the germline V gene. Trimming shortened V by 7 bases and J by 0 bases, and 15 bases separated the two germline ends. The CDR3 region is CASINQGSPNYGYTF. CDR3 nucleotides: TGTGCCAGCATCAATCAGGGGAGCCCTAACTATGGCTACACCTTC.

The chain is built from TRBV5-1 and TRBJ2-1; 8 positions match TRBD2. Germline values: CDR1 SGHRS, CDR2 YFSETQ. The V segment lost 2 bases and the J segment 2 bases; nucleotides outside the gene matches: 6. This CDR3 has 16 amino acids. The CDR3 region has the DNA TGCGCCAGCAGCTTTGATCGGGAGGGTGCCTACAATGAGCAGTTCTTC. Amino acids: CASSFDREGAYNEQFF.

The genes are TRBV6-5 and TRBJ2-7; possible D gene TRBD1, 5 bases. Germline V CDR1 and CDR2: MNHEY, SVGAGI. Between the trimmed V and J ends, which lost 8 bases and 0 bases, there was a span of 14 bases. The CDR3 consists of 14 residues. This chain's CDR3 is CASGWGSLSYEQYF. The CDR3 DNA reads TGTGCCAGCGGATGGGGCAGCCTCTCCTACGAGCAGTACTTC.

The chain carries TRBV25-1 and TRBJ1-4, with TRBD1 matching 10 bases. This CDR3 region has 14 residues. Per the germline V gene, CDR1 is MGHDK and CDR2 is SYGVNS. Losses at the gene ends were 6 bases for V and 7 bases for J; bases not matched to a gene: 5. CDR3 bases: TGTGCCAGCAGACGGACAGGGGGATTTGAAAAACTGTTTTTT. Its protein is CASRRTGGFEKLFF. Full variable domain (rest looked up from reference TRBV25-1 and TRBJ1-4): EADIYQTPRYLVIGTGKKITLECSQTMGHDKMYWYQQDPGMELHLIHYSYGVNSTEKGDLSSESTVSRIRTEHFPLTLESARPSHTSQYLCASRRTGGFEKLFFGSGTQLSVL.

CDR3: CASSPDRSNQPQHF. For the CDR3, the DNA is TGTGCCAGCAGCCCGGACAGAAGCAATCAGCCCCAGCATTTT. This chain uses TRBV3-1 (or the pseudogene TRBV3-2) with TRBJ1-5; a weak D match, TRBD1 (6 bases). V was pared by 4 bases and J by 1 base, with 8 bases between. CDR3 length: 14 amino acids. Germline values: CDR1 LGHDT, CDR2 YNNKEL (reference sequence).

V usage is TRBV2 and J usage is TRBJ1-6, with D perhaps matching TRBD1 (6 bases). Germline CDR1 SNHLY, CDR2 FYNNEI. Between the trimmed V and J ends, which lost 5 bases and 5 bases, there was a span of 10 bases. This CDR3 is built from 14 residues. The CDR3: CASSRTVDNSPLHF. The DNA for the CDR3 is TGTGCCAGCAGTCGGACAGTTGATAATTCACCCCTCCACTTT.

The V and J genes are TRBV7-2 and TRBJ1-5, with 9 bases identical to TRBD1. The germline CDR1 and CDR2 sequences are SGHTA and FQGNSA. V lost 4 bases and J lost 7; bases outside the gene matches: 2. The CDR3 is made up of 13 amino acids. The CDR3 loop reads CASSWDRVQPQHF. CDR3 coding DNA: TGTGCCAGCAGCTGGGACAGGGTGCAGCCCCAGCATTTT.

The rearrangement joins TRBV6-5 to TRBJ2-1; possible D gene TRBD2, 5 bases. CDR3 size: 15 residues. V lost 5 bases, J lost 4 bases, and 15 bases lay in between. The germline V gene encodes CDR1 MNHEY and CDR2 SVGAGI. The CDR3 coding sequence is TGTGCCAGCAGTCCCCGCCGCGGGCGTTACAATGAGCAGTTCTTC. This sequence encodes CASSPRRGRYNEQFF.

V is TRBV2 and J is TRBJ1-5, with D perhaps matching TRBD1 (6 bases). V dropped 6 bases and J dropped 4 bases, with 10 bases sitting between them. From germline, CDR1 is SNHLY and CDR2 FYNNEI. CDR3 length: 13 residues. DNA of the CDR3: TGTGCCAGCAGCAGGGGCTGGAATCAGCCCCAGCATTTT. Translating gives CASSRGWNQPQHF.

The chain uses TRBV10-2 and TRBJ1-3; TRBD1 aligns across 7 bases. This CDR3 is built from 14 residues. V lost 6 bases to trimming and J lost 4 bases; unmatched junction nucleotides: 6. The V gene's germline CDR1 is WSHSY and CDR2 SAAADI. CDR3: CASRDTGVGNTIYF. The CDR3 region has the DNA TGCGCCAGCAGGGATACAGGGGTCGGAAACACCATATATTTT.

The chain recombines TRBV20-1 with TRBJ2-7, with D possibly TRBD2 on 6 matching bases. This CDR3 spans 15 amino acids. Trimming left V 3 bases short and J 0 bases short, with 15 bases between. Germline-derived CDR1 and CDR2 are DFQATT and SNEGSKA (reference sequence). In DNA form, the CDR3 reads TGCAGTGCTAGTCCCCCCGGGGGAGTCTCCTACGAGCAGTACTTC. Protein sequence: CSASPPGGVSYEQYF.

The chain combines TRBV4-1 with TRBJ1-5; D is unclear. Trimming cost V 5 bases and J 0 bases, with 14 bases left between them. The germline gives CDR1 MGHRA, CDR2 YSYEKL. The CDR3 is 16 amino acids. The CDR3: CASSSEGRASNQPQHF. CDR3 nucleotides: TGCGCCAGCAGCTCAGAGGGAAGGGCTAGCAATCAGCCCCAGCATTTT.

This clone came up once. V gene TRBV4-1 combines with J gene TRBJ2-7, with 8 bases identical to TRBD1. The J segment lost 4 bases and the V segment lost 3 bases, leaving 5 bases of the junction unmatched. Germline loops: CDR1 MGHRA, CDR2 YSYEKL. This CDR3 is 14 amino acids long. The CDR3 sequence: CASSQSTGVYEQYF. The CDR3 nucleotides read TGCGCCAGCAGCCAGTCGACAGGGGTTTACGAGCAGTACTTC.

The sample holds a few counts of this clone. This chain links TRBV11-2 with TRBJ1-4; possible D gene TRBD1, 6 bases. The CDR3 runs 15 residues. Germline CDR1 is SGHAT and CDR2 is FQNNGV. Trimming took off 5 bases at V and 2 bases at J, with 12 bases between the two ends. DNA for the CDR3: TGTGCCAGCAGCCCCAACAGGGTGACTAATGAAAAACTGTTTTTT. This gives the protein CASSPNRVTNEKLFF. The whole variable domain, remainder taken from reference TRBV11-2 and TRBJ1-4, is EAGVAQSPRYKIIEKRQSVAFWCNPISGHATLYWYQQILGQGPKLLIQFQNNGVVDDSQLPKDRFSAERLKGVDSTLKIQPAKLEDSAVYLCASSPNRVTNEKLFFGSGTQLSVL.

This rearrangement joins TRBV12-2 to TRBJ2-7; no DNA check was done on the table's D call, TRBD2. TRBV12-2 corresponds to a pseudogene. This CDR3 contains 14 residues. CDR3 DNA sequence: TGTGCAAGTCGCTCCGAGGCTAACTCCTACGAGCAGTACTTC. Its protein product is CASRSEANSYEQYF.

V gene TRBV7-8 combines with J gene TRBJ2-1, with a possible D match to TRBD2 (6 bases). Trimming removed 2 bases from V and 0 bases from J, with 14 bases in between. The CDR3 spans 17 residues. In germline, CDR1 is SGHVS, CDR2 FQNEAQ. The CDR3 sequence is CASSLWIRGTSYNEQFF. The CDR3 DNA reads TGTGCCAGCAGCTTATGGATACGGGGGACCTCCTACAATGAGCAGTTCTTC.

The chain carries TRBV6-5 and TRBJ2-5; weak D call: TRBD1 (5 bases). Trimming took 4 bases from V and 4 from J, leaving 10 bases between them. This CDR3 has 13 residues. Germline loops: CDR1 MNHEY, CDR2 SVGAGI. CDR3 DNA: TGTGCCAGCAGTTTGAAGGGGCGAGAGACCCAGTACTTC. It specifies CASSLKGRETQYF.

The V gene is TRBV6-5, the J gene TRBJ2-7; maybe TRBD2 (6 bases). In germline, CDR1 is MNHEY, CDR2 SVGAGI. The CDR3 extends over 14 amino acids. Between the trimmed V and J ends, which lost 4 bases and 6 bases, there was a span of 16 bases. CDR3 coding DNA: TGTGCCAGCAGTTCCCGCGGAGGGAAGGTCGAGCAGTACTTC. It encodes CASSSRGGKVEQYF.

The V gene is TRBV7-9, the J gene TRBJ1-5; no clear D gene. V lost 4 bases, J lost 7 bases, and 14 bases lay in between. CDR3 size: 14 residues. The germline gives CDR1 SEHNR, CDR2 FQNEAQ (reference sequence). CDR3 protein: CASSSGSLSQPQHF. DNA of the CDR3: TGTGCCAGCAGCTCAGGATCCCTTTCCCAGCCCCAGCATTTT.

The chain links TRBV6-2 or TRBV6-3 to TRBJ2-1; D is possibly TRBD1 (6 bases). The ends were cut back, 8 bases at V and 3 bases at J, with 20 bases in the middle. The germline gives CDR1 MNHEY, CDR2 SVGEGT. The CDR3 consists of 16 residues. This CDR3 reads CASCPSQGLSYNEQFF. CDR3 sequence (DNA): TGTGCCAGCTGCCCGTCACAGGGCTTAAGCTACAATGAGCAGTTCTTC.

The chain recombines TRBV7-2 with TRBJ2-5, with D unresolved. This CDR3 is 13 amino acids long. Germline V lookup: CDR1 SGHTA, CDR2 FQGNSA. The V end was cut by 5 bases, the J end by 5 bases, with 12 bases between. CDR3 loop: CASSAATYETQYF. In DNA, the CDR3 is TGTGCCAGCAGCGCCGCGACTTATGAGACCCAGTACTTC. Complete variable domain (other parts from reference TRBV7-2 and TRBJ2-5): GAGVSQSPSNKVTEKGKDVELRCDPISGHTALYWYRQSLGQGLEFLIYFQGNSAPDKSGLPSDRFSAERTGGSVSTLTIQRTQQEDSAVYLCASSAATYETQYFGPGTRLLVL.

J is TRBJ1-1 and V is TRBV7-9, with 7 nucleotides matching TRBD1. The CDR3 covers 13 residues. Germline CDR1 is SEHNR and CDR2 is FQNEAQ (reference sequence). The trim removed 5 bases at V and 3 bases at J, leaving 3 bases unmatched. CDR3 nucleotides: TGTGCCAGCAGCGCTACAGGGGACACTGAAGCTTTCTTT. Protein product: CASSATGDTEAFF.

The V gene is TRBV5-1, the J gene TRBJ2-5; D could derive from TRBD1 or TRBD2 (6 bases each). The CDR3 is 17 amino acids. The germline V gene encodes CDR1 SGHRS and CDR2 YFSETQ. Trimming pared 4 bases from V and 5 bases from J, leaving 24 bases between. The CDR3 sequence: CASSLGHGGPSYETQYF. The CDR3 coding sequence is TGCGCCAGCAGCCTGGGACATGGAGGGCCAAGTTACGAGACCCAGTACTTC.

The V and J genes are TRBV2 and TRBJ1-3, with no clear D. The ends were cut back, 6 bases at V and 2 bases at J, with 14 bases in the middle. Germline V gene data show CDR1 as SNHLY and CDR2 as FYNNEI. CDR3 length: 15 residues. This chain's CDR3 is CASRREWRTGNTIYF. In DNA form, the CDR3 reads TGTGCCAGCAGAAGGGAGTGGAGGACTGGAAACACCATATATTTT. Supplemented by reference TRBV2 and TRBJ1-3, the full variable domain reads EPEVTQTPSHQVTQMGQEVILRCVPISNHLYFYWYRQILGQKVEFLVSFYNNEISEKSEIFDDQFSVERPDGSNFTLKIRSTKLEDSAMYFCASRREWRTGNTIYFGEGSWLTVV.

In nucleotides, the CDR3 is TGTGCCACCAGCAGAGATCAAATGGGGGGGCAGTACTTC. Encoded protein: CATSRDQMGGQYF. V gene TRBV15 combines with J gene TRBJ2-7, with D perhaps matching TRBD2 (6 bases). Trimming removed 0 bases at V and 9 bases at J, with 12 bases between. Germline V lookup: CDR1 LNHNV, CDR2 YYDKDF (reference sequence). This CDR3 is 13 amino acids long.

The chain joins TRBV2 to TRBJ2-1, with 12 nucleotides matching TRBD1. The ends lost 6 bases at V and 4 bases at J; junction bases unmatched: 13. Germline V lookup: CDR1 SNHLY, CDR2 FYNNEI. The CDR3 sequence is 18 residues long. The CDR3 loop reads CASRVLTGTGGLYNEQFF. CDR3 nucleotide sequence: TGTGCCAGCAGGGTTCTAACCGGGACAGGGGGCTTGTACAATGAGCAGTTCTTC.

The chain links TRBV20-1 to TRBJ2-3; D ambiguous. Trimming took off 3 bases at V and 6 bases at J, with 13 bases between the two ends. The CDR3 extends over 13 amino acids. CDR1 and CDR2 (germline): DFQATT, SNEGSKA (reference sequence). The CDR3 region has the DNA TGCAGTGCTAGTTCGATCAGCGTTGATACGCAGTATTTT. This encodes CSASSISVDTQYF.